This T cell receptor (beta chain) was recorded in a study of CD8+ T cells in alopecia areata. Stated treatment: oral pan-JAK inhibitor, 5-10 mg twice daily. As the sequencing template, cDNA was produced by extracting RNA and reverse transcribing it. Some clones are missing from TCRdb's copy, which holds only in-frame ones; the method was immunoSEQ multiplex PCR. The table records fewer than 250,000 clones, about two fifths of them present only once. A word on this clone: Its cognate antigen is unknown.

General observations from the study: Researchers say the link of baseline CD8+ expansion to response remains uncertain, with one nonresponder.

The CDR3 has 17 amino acids. The V gene end was trimmed by 0 bases and the J gene end by 5 bases; junction bases not matched to a gene: 7. Germline loops: CDR1 SGHDT, CDR2 YYEEEE. This chain connects TRBV5-6 to TRBJ2-1; 11 bases map to TRBD2. This specimen was CD4+ T cells sorted from blood, taken between weeks 30 and 35, from a patient treated with tofacitinib. The receptor's source is a human donor with alopecia areata. The CDR3: CASSLDIAGGIDNEQFF. In DNA form, the CDR3 reads TGTGCCAGCAGCTTGGATATAGCGGGAGGGATCGACAATGAGCAGTTCTTC.